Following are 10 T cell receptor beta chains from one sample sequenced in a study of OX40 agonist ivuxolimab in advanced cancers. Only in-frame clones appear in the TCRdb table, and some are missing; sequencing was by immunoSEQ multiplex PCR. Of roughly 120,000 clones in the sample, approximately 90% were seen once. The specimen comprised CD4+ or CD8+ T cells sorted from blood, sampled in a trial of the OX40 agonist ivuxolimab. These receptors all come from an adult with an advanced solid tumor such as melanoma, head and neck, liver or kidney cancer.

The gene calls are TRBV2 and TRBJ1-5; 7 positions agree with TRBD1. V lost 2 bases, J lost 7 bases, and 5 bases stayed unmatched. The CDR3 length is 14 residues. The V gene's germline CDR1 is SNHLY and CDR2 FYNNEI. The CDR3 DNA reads TGTGCCAGCAGTGAACACAGGGGAGCGCAGCCCCAGCATTTT. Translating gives CASSEHRGAQPQHF.

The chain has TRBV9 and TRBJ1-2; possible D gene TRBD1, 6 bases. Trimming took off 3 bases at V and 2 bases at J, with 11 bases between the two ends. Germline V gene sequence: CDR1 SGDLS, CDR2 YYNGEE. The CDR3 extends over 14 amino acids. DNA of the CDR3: TGTGCCAGCAGCGAAGGACAGAAAAACTATGGCTACACCTTC. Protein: CASSEGQKNYGYTF.

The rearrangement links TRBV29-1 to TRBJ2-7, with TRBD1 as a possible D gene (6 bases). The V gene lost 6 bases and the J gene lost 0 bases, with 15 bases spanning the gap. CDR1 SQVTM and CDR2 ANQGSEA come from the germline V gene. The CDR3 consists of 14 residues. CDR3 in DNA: TGCAGCGTAACCAGGGGCGCCCACTCCTACGAGCAGTACTTC. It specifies CSVTRGAHSYEQYF.

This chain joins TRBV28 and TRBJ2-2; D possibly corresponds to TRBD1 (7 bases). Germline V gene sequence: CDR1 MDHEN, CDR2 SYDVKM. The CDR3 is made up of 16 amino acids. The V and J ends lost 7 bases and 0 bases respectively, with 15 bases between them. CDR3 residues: CASTQGGTANTGELFF. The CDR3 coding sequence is TGTGCCAGCACTCAAGGAGGGACAGCGAACACCGGGGAGCTGTTTTTT.

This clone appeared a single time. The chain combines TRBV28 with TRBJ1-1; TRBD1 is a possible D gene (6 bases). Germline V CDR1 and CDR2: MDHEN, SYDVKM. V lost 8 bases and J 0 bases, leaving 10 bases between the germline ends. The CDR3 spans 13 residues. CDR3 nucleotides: TGTGCCAGCGCTACAGGGCTGAACACTGAAGCTTTCTTT. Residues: CASATGLNTEAFF.

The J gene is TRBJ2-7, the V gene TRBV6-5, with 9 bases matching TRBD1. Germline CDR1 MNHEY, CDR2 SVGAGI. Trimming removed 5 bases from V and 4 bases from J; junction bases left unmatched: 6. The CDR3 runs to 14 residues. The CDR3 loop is CASSLRDRVYEQYF. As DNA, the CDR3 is TGTGCCAGCAGTCTCCGGGACAGGGTGTACGAGCAGTACTTC.

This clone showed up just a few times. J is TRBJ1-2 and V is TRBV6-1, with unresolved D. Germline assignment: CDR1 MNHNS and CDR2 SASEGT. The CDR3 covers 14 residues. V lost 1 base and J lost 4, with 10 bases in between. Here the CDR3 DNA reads TGTGCCAGCAGTGAAGGTCCCGCCGTCTATGGCTACACCTTC. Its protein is CASSEGPAVYGYTF.

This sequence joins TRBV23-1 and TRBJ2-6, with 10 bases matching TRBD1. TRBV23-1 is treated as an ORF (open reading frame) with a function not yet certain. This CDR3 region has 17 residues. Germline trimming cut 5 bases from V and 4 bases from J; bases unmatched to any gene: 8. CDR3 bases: TGCGCCAGCAGTACCTCCGGGACAGGGGTCGGGGCCAACGTCCTGACTTTC. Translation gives CASSTSGTGVGANVLTF.

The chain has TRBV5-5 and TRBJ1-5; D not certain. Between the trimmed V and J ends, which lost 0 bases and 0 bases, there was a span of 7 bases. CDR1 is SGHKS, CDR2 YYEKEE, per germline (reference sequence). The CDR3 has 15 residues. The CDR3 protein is CASSLAGNSNQPQHF. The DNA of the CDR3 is TGTGCCAGCAGCTTGGCTGGAAATAGCAATCAGCCCCAGCATTTT. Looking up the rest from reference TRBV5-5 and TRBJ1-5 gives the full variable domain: DAGVTQSPTHLIKTRGQQVTLRCSPISGHKSVSWYQQVLGQGPQFIFQYYEKEERGRGNFPDRFSARQFPNYSSELNVNALLLGDSALYLCASSLAGNSNQPQHFGDGTRLSIL.

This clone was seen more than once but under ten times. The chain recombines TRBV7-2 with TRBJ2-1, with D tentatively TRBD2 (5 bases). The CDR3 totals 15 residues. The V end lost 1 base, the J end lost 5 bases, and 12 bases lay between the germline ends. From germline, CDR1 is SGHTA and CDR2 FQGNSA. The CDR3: CASSLGRYRDNEQFF. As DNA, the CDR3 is TGTGCCAGCAGCTTAGGGAGGTATCGGGACAATGAGCAGTTCTTC.